These T cell receptor beta chains were read from a single sample in a study of T cells in Graves' hyperthyroidism and ophthalmopathy. TCRdb reanalysed the multiplex PCR reads using MiXCR and keeps one entry per CDR3 protein. The data contain roughly 500,000 distinct CDR3 sequences, 20% to 25% of them seen just once; the ten biggest clones take up around 47%. Input material: blood. Receptors originate from a woman in her seventies with Graves' ophthalmopathy. Both conserved end residues are part of each CDR3. Fields, in order: CDR3 DNA, CDR3 protein, D gene, clone size, CDR3 length, V gene, J gene. D genes are given only for firm matches. The size entry is marked missing in some rows and otherwise reads once, few, many or a size class.

DNA: TGCGCCAGCAGCTTGGCCCGGACAGGGAGAACTGGGGCCAACGTCCTGACTTTC; CDR3: CASSLARTGRTGANVLTF; D: TRBD1; size: NA; length: 18; V: TRBV5-1; J: TRBJ2-6
DNA: TGTGCCACCCAGACAGGGGCGCCCATATACCATTACGAGCAGTACTTC; CDR3: CATQTGAPIYHYEQYF; D: TRBD1; size: NA; length: 16; V: TRBV6-4; J: TRBJ2-7
DNA: TGTGCCAGCAGCCCCCGTGGGGATAGCCGGACAGATACGCAGTATTTT; CDR3: CASSPRGDSRTDTQYF; D: NA; size: few; length: 16; V: TRBV7-3; J: TRBJ2-3
DNA: TGCGCCAGCAGCTTAGAGGGGGCGCATTACGAGCAGTACTTC; CDR3: CASSLEGAHYEQYF; D: TRBD1; size: once; length: 14; V: TRBV5-1; J: TRBJ2-7
DNA: TGTGCCAGCTCACCGAAAGGCACCGGGGAGCTGTTTTTT; CDR3: CASSPKGTGELFF; D: NA; size: NA; length: 13; V: TRBV18; J: TRBJ2-2
DNA: TGTGCCAGCAGCCAAGGGTCGAAGCAGTACTTC; CDR3: CASSQGSKQYF; D: NA; size: NA; length: 11; V: TRBV3-1; J: TRBJ2-7
DNA: TGCAGTGCTAGGGGCACCGGGTCCCAGGGGGAGCAGTACTTC; CDR3: CSARGTGSQGEQYF; D: NA; size: NA; length: 14; V: TRBV20-1; J: TRBJ2-7
DNA: TGTGCCAGCAGAGTGTTTTCTTCGACTAGCGGGAGGGGTGAGCAGTTCTTC; CDR3: CASRVFSSTSGRGEQFF; D: TRBD2; size: few; length: 17; V: TRBV6-1; J: TRBJ2-1
DNA: TGTGCCTCCACTTATAACCCGCTGGGAAATCCCGGGGAGCTGTTTTTT; CDR3: CASTYNPLGNPGELFF; D: NA; size: NA; length: 16; V: TRBV19; J: TRBJ2-2
DNA: TGTGCCAGCAGCCAAGTGACGGGACAGGGGGCTTCTGGGGCCAACGTCCTGACTTTC; CDR3: CASSQVTGQGASGANVLTF; D: TRBD1; size: few; length: 19; V: TRBV3-1; J: TRBJ2-6
DNA: TGTGCCAGCAGCCATGCAAGAGGAGTTGTCGCCACCGGGGAGCTGTTTTTT; CDR3: CASSHARGVVATGELFF; D: NA; size: few; length: 17; V: TRBV11-2; J: TRBJ2-2
DNA: TGTGCCATCAGTGACCGGGGAGGCAATGAGCAGTTCTTC; CDR3: CAISDRGGNEQFF; D: NA; size: few; length: 13; V: TRBV10-3; J: TRBJ2-1
DNA: TGCAGTGCTAGAGTTTCAGGGGGCGTGCGAGGCTACACCTTC; CDR3: CSARVSGGVRGYTF; D: TRBD1; size: many; length: 14; V: TRBV20-1; J: TRBJ1-2
DNA: TGCAGTGCCAGACAGAGATTGAGCAATCAGCCCCAGCATTTT; CDR3: CSARQRLSNQPQHF; D: NA; size: NA; length: 14; V: TRBV20-1; J: TRBJ1-5
DNA: TGTGCCAGTAGTGGACTTTTCCCACCCCCCCACTTT; CDR3: CASSGLFPPPHF; D: NA; size: NA; length: 12; V: TRBV19; J: TRBJ1-6
DNA: TGTGCCAGCAGTCCTGGACTAGCGGGAGGATTCTACGAGCAGTACTTC; CDR3: CASSPGLAGGFYEQYF; D: TRBD2; size: few; length: 16; V: TRBV27; J: TRBJ2-7
DNA: TGTGCCCGGGGAGGGGTAGGGGGCACTGAAGCTTTCTTT; CDR3: CARGGVGGTEAFF; D: NA; size: NA; length: 13; V: TRBV30; J: TRBJ1-1
DNA: TGTGCCAGCAGTTTAGGCGGGTCCGGAAACACCATATATTTT; CDR3: CASSLGGSGNTIYF; D: NA; size: many; length: 14; V: TRBV12-3/TRBV12-4; J: TRBJ1-3
DNA: TGTGCCAGCAGTTTGGGGACAGGGGGAAACAATCAGCCCCAGCATTTT; CDR3: CASSLGTGGNNQPQHF; D: TRBD1; size: few; length: 16; V: TRBV28; J: TRBJ1-5
DNA: TGCAGCGCCAGACTAGCACTAAACAATGAGCAGTTCTTC; CDR3: CSARLALNNEQFF; D: TRBD2; size: NA; length: 13; V: TRBV29-1; J: TRBJ2-1
DNA: TGTGCCAGCGGGGGCCCGAATTCACCCCTCCACTTT; CDR3: CASGGPNSPLHF; D: NA; size: many; length: 12; V: TRBV6-1; J: TRBJ1-6
DNA: TGTGCCAGCAGTGTCGACTCCAGAGGCTACACCTTC; CDR3: CASSVDSRGYTF; D: NA; size: NA; length: 12; V: TRBV6-1; J: TRBJ1-2
DNA: TGCAGTGCTAGTTTCAACAGGGACACCGGGGAGCTGTTTTTT; CDR3: CSASFNRDTGELFF; D: NA; size: few; length: 14; V: TRBV20-1; J: TRBJ2-2